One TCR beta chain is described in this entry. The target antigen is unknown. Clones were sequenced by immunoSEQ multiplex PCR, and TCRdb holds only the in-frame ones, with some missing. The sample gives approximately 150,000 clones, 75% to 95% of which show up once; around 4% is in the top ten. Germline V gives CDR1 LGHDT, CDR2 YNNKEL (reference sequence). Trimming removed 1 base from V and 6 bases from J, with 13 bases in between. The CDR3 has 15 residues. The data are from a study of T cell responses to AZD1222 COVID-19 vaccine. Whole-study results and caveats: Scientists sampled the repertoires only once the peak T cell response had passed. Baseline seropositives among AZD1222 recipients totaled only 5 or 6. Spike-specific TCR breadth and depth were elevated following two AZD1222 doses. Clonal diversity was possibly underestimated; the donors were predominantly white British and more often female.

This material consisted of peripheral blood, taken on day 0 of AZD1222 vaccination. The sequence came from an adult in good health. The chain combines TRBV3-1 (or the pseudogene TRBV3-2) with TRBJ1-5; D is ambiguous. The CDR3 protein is CASSQGPLGFQPQHF. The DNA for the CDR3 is TGTGCCAGCAGCCAAGGGCCCCTCGGGTTTCAGCCCCAGCATTTT.